The present entry profiles one TCR beta chain with its context. In the library, individual cDNA molecules carried attached unique molecular identifiers. TCRdb re-analysed the 5' RACE reads in MiXCR, keeping a single row per CDR3 protein. There are about 70,000 distinct CDR3 sequences in the sample; less than 5.5% occur only once, and under 8% lies in the top ten. The sample belongs to a study of early T cells in non-severe SARS-CoV-2 infection. Germline CDR1 reads SGHTA; CDR2 reads FQGNSA. V shed 5 bases and J shed 4 bases, with 12 bases lying between them. The CDR3 covers 14 residues. This receptor was identified in an adult who was a healthcare worker with PCR-confirmed SARS-CoV-2 infection or an uninfected control (not recorded which). The chain employs TRBV7-2 and TRBJ2-1; D gene uncertain. This specimen consisted of whole blood, obtained at baseline. This CDR3 reads CASSTDAAYNEQFF. The CDR3 DNA reads TGTGCCAGCAGCACAGACGCTGCGTACAATGAGCAGTTCTTC.